This T cell receptor beta chain was recovered during a study of control samples from healthy donors and cancer patients. V was pared by 3 bases and J by 6 bases, with 15 bases between. Germline CDR1 and CDR2: KGHSH and LQKENI. The CDR3 is 14 residues long. The method was immunoSEQ multiplex PCR; TCRdb's version includes in-frame clones alone and lacks a portion of them. Found here are about 120,000 clones, approximately 93% of them singletons; the top ten hold 2% to 3%. The source is a man aged 25-45 years in good health. Sample: blood. The rearrangement joins TRBV18 to TRBJ2-7, with unresolved D. In DNA, the CDR3 is TGTGCCAGCTCACCTTACGGGTCGGGCTCCGAGCAGTACTTC. Amino acid sequence: CASSPYGSGSEQYF.